There are many counts of the clone carrying this T cell receptor beta chain. Per the germline V gene, CDR1 is MNHEY and CDR2 is SMNVEV (reference sequence). J was trimmed by 7 bases and V by 6 bases; bases with no gene match: 8. CDR3 length: 14 amino acids. TCRdb called the 5' RACE reads again in MiXCR, with one record for every CDR3 protein. The sample shows about 40,000 distinct CDR3 sequences, approximately 19% of them seen only once. J is TRBJ2-7 and V is TRBV27; TRBD2 matches 11 bases. The sample taken for sequencing was naive CD4+ T cells sorted from a lymph node. Stated subset: naive CD4+ T cells, CD4+CD45RA+CD25-. The sequence came from a female donor with breast cancer. CDR3 amino acids: CASRVAGGPREQYF. Written as DNA, the CDR3 is TGTGCCAGCAGGGTAGCGGGAGGGCCGAGGGAGCAGTACTTC.